A single sample is the source of the 9 T cell receptor beta chains below, sequenced in a study of OX40 agonist ivuxolimab in advanced cancers. Assay used: immunoSEQ multiplex PCR; TCRdb lists only in-frame clones, some missing. Here the sample spans tens of thousands of clones, approximately 84% being singletons. The starting material was CD4+ or CD8+ T cells sorted from blood, obtained in a trial of the OX40 agonist ivuxolimab. The receptors were gathered from an adult with an advanced solid tumor such as melanoma, head and neck, liver or kidney cancer.

The chain joins TRBV2 to TRBJ2-3, with a weak D call TRBD1 (5 bases). Germline loops: CDR1 SNHLY, CDR2 FYNNEI. The CDR3 is made up of 14 amino acids. The germline V and J ends were trimmed by 7 bases and 0 bases, with 11 bases remaining between them. CDR3 in DNA: TGTGCCAGCATTCCCCGGACAAGCACAGATACGCAGTATTTT. Its translation is CASIPRTSTDTQYF.

The rearrangement links TRBV5-1 to TRBJ2-5, with 9 bases identical to TRBD1. The DNA end is more similar to TRBJ2-7, so the J call may be wrong. Germline values: CDR1 SGHRS, CDR2 YFSETQ. This CDR3 has 15 amino acids. The CDR3: CASSLDLTGGYEQYF. The CDR3 nucleotides read TGCGCCAGCAGCTTGGACTTGACAGGGGGTTACGAGCAGTACTTC.

The chain carries TRBV2 and TRBJ1-1, with 8 bases identical to TRBD1. CDR1 and CDR2 from the germline V gene are SNHLY and FYNNEI. J was trimmed by 4 bases and V by 2 bases; bases with no gene match: 6. There are 15 residues in the CDR3. CDR3 sequence: CASSETPDRVTEAFF. The CDR3 region has the DNA TGTGCCAGCAGTGAAACCCCGGACAGGGTCACTGAAGCTTTCTTT.

This chain joins TRBV5-4 and TRBJ1-4; no clear D. V lost 2 bases and J lost 3, with 8 bases in between. The V gene's germline CDR1 is SGHNT and CDR2 YYREEE (reference sequence). This CDR3 contains 14 residues. The DNA for the CDR3 is TGTGCCAGCAGCTTTAGCGGTGCTAATGAAAAACTGTTTTTT. Protein product: CASSFSGANEKLFF.

V gene TRBV5-1 combines with J gene TRBJ2-2; TRBD1 is a possible D gene (5 bases). Germline CDR1 and CDR2: SGHRS and YFSETQ. V shed 0 bases and J shed 4 bases, with 7 bases lying between them. This CDR3 has 14 residues. In nucleotides, the CDR3 is TGCGCCAGCAGCTTGGACCAGGGCACCGGGGAGCTGTTTTTT. This sequence encodes CASSLDQGTGELFF.

This clone was found once. The chain is built from TRBV10-3 and TRBJ2-2; D is undetermined. CDR3 length: 13 residues. CDR1 is ENHRY and CDR2 is SYGVKD in the germline V gene. Trimming cost V 0 bases and J 9 bases, with 8 bases left between them. CDR3 protein: CAISESTQRELFF. In nucleotides, the CDR3 is TGTGCCATCAGTGAGTCGACCCAGCGGGAGCTGTTTTTT.

This chain joins TRBV5-8 and TRBJ2-6; possible D gene TRBD1, 5 bases. CDR3 length: 15 residues. Germline-derived CDR1 and CDR2 are SGHTS and YDEGEE. V lost 4 bases and J 0 bases, leaving 8 bases between the germline ends. CDR3 protein: CASSRQISGANVLTF. The CDR3 coding sequence is TGTGCCAGCAGCCGACAGATCTCTGGGGCCAACGTCCTGACTTTC.

The rearrangement links TRBV4-1 to TRBJ1-5, with 7 positions matching TRBD1. V lost 3 bases, J lost 5 bases, and 1 base stayed unmatched. Germline CDR1 and CDR2: MGHRA and YSYEKL. This CDR3 is built from 13 residues. CDR3 sequence (DNA): TGCGCCAGCAGCCACACAGGGGATCAGCCCCAGCATTTT. It codes for CASSHTGDQPQHF.

This rearrangement joins TRBV11-2 to TRBJ1-4, with 10 positions matching TRBD1. The CDR3 totals 14 residues. CDR1 and CDR2 (germline): SGHAT, FQNNGV. J gave up 11 bases and V 5 bases, and 8 bases lay outside the gene matches. Here the CDR3 DNA reads TGTGCCAGCAGCCCGGACAGGGGGTATGGGAAACTGTTTTTT. Its translation is CASSPDRGYGKLFF.